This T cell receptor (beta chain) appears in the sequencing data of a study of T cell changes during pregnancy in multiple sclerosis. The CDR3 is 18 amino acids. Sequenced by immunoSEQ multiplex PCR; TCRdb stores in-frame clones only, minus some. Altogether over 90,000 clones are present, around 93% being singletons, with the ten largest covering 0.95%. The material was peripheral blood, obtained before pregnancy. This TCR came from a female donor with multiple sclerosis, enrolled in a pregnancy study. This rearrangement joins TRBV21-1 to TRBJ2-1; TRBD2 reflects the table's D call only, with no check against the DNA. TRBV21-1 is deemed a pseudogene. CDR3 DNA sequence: TGTGCCAGCAGCAAAGAGGTCGCGAGACTAGGCACTAATAGTGAGCAGTTCTTC. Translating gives CASSKEVARLGTNSEQFF.